The 13 T cell receptor beta chains reported below all come from one sample, sequenced in a study of blood T cells in healthy people across ages. Primed by a sample-barcoded 5' primer and a J-beta primer mix, a second PCR proceeded for about 6 to 12 cycles. TCRdb re-called the 5' RACE reads through MiXCR, storing one row per CDR3 protein. The sample shows 750,000 to 1,000,000 distinct CDR3 sequences, roughly 29% of them seen only once. This same sample was also taken into another study, of T cells of mothers and their children.

Material for sequencing was blood. The source of these receptors is a woman aged 40 to 49 in good health.

The V call is TRBV20-1, the J call TRBJ2-1, with TRBD2 matching 8 bases. V lost 3 bases and J lost 0; bases outside the gene matches: 4. In germline, CDR1 is DFQATT, CDR2 SNEGSKA (reference sequence). The CDR3 has 15 residues. The CDR3 DNA is TGCAGTGCTAGTCCGGGGGGGCCCTCCTACAATGAGCAGTTCTTC. Its protein product is CSASPGGPSYNEQFF.

Regarding this clonotype: At one boundary the junction diverges from the germline segment, which might be a read error. The gene calls are TRBV27 and TRBJ2-5; D not certain. The CDR3 covers 13 residues. Per germline, CDR1 MNHEY and CDR2 SMNVEV (reference sequence). CDR3 region: CASALSEQGTQYF. The CDR3 region has the DNA TGTGCCAGCGCCTTGTCTGAGCAAGGGACCCAGTACTTC.

Comment on this clonotype: A read error may explain this, as a much larger clone is one base away. J is TRBJ2-1 and V is TRBV7-2; possible D gene TRBD2, 6 bases. The CDR3 contains 16 residues. Germline values: CDR1 SGHTA, CDR2 FQGNSA. The CDR3 reads CASGLSRDPGGNEQFF. The CDR3 DNA follows: TGTGCCAGCGGCTTATCGCGGGACCCTGGAGGGAATGAGCAGTTCTTC.

Note on this clonotype: With a much larger clone just one base away, this may be a read error. CDR3 sequence: CASSLGDGGYGYTF. CDR3 coding DNA: TGTGCCAGCAGCTTGGGGGACGGAGGTTATGGCTACACCTTC. The chain employs TRBV5-6 and TRBJ1-2; a possible D gene is TRBD1 (5 bases). There are 14 residues in the CDR3. Germline V CDR1 and CDR2: SGHDT, YYEEEE. Trimming took 0 bases from V and 5 from J, leaving 11 bases between them.

This rearrangement joins TRBV20-1 to TRBJ2-1; 12 positions match TRBD2. Trimming at V came to 6 bases and at J to 8 bases, leaving 11 bases not matched to a gene. Germline values: CDR1 DFQATT, CDR2 SNEGSKA (reference sequence). The CDR3 sequence is 15 residues long. For the CDR3, the DNA is TGCAGTGCCCCGTTCACTAGCGGGGGGCGTGATGAGCAGTTCTTC. This translates into CSAPFTSGGRDEQFF.

On this clonotype: It may be a read error: a sequence one base away is much more abundant. The genes are TRBV25-1 and TRBJ1-2; the D is unclear. This CDR3 contains 14 residues. Trimming shortened V by 6 bases and J by 5 bases, and 16 bases separated the two germline ends. Per the germline V gene, CDR1 is MGHDK and CDR2 is SYGVNS. CDR3 in amino acids: CASREAVLSYGYTF. For the CDR3, the DNA is TGTGCCAGCAGGGAAGCGGTTCTTTCGTATGGCTACACCTTC.

This clonotype was observed a handful of times. V and J are TRBV14 and TRBJ2-6, with unresolved D. CDR3 length: 17 residues. The germline V gene encodes CDR1 SGHDN and CDR2 FVKESK. V was clipped by 0 bases and J by 0 bases, with 9 bases between them. The CDR3 sequence is CASSQEWSFSGANVLTF. The CDR3 DNA follows: TGTGCCAGCAGCCAAGAATGGAGTTTCTCTGGGGCCAACGTCCTGACTTTC.

The J gene is TRBJ2-3, the V gene TRBV5-5; 7 bases fit TRBD2. CDR1 and CDR2 (germline): SGHKS, YYEKEE (reference sequence). Trimming at V came to 2 bases and at J to 2 bases, leaving 8 bases not matched to a gene. The CDR3 is 16 residues long. CDR3: CASSFPAGVDTDTQYF. As DNA, the CDR3 is TGTGCCAGCAGCTTTCCGGCGGGAGTAGACACAGATACGCAGTATTTT.

Here the CDR3 DNA reads TGTGCCAGCAGCGTATTCGGGGGTAGCACAGATACGCAGTATTTT. Its translation: CASSVFGGSTDTQYF. The gene calls are TRBV9 and TRBJ2-3; D is perhaps TRBD2 (6 bases). Germline V gives CDR1 SGDLS, CDR2 YYNGEE. This CDR3 is 15 amino acids long. Trimming stripped 1 base from V and 0 bases from J, with 9 bases between.

Only a few counts were recorded for this clonotype. The chain links TRBV20-1 to TRBJ2-2, with 9 bases identical to TRBD1. The J segment lost 5 bases and the V segment lost 5 bases, leaving 6 bases of the junction unmatched. The germline V gene has CDR1 DFQATT and CDR2 SNEGSKA (reference sequence). This CDR3 is built from 14 residues. CDR3 nucleotide sequence: TGCAGTGCTGGCCGGGACAGGGAAACCGGGGAGCTGTTTTTT. Amino acids: CSAGRDRETGELFF.

The chain combines TRBV7-2 with TRBJ1-6, with D maybe TRBD1 (6 bases). V lost 1 base to trimming and J lost 7 bases, with 8 bases between them. The CDR3 is 14 residues long. From germline, CDR1 is SGHTA and CDR2 FQGNSA. CDR3 DNA sequence: TGTGCCAGCAGCTTAGTACAGGGCAATTCACCCCTCCACTTT. This sequence encodes CASSLVQGNSPLHF.

V is TRBV6-5 and J is TRBJ1-5, with D unresolved. The CDR3 runs to 15 residues. Trimming removed 2 bases from V and 0 bases from J, with 8 bases in between. Germline lookup yields CDR1 MNHEY and CDR2 SVGAGI. The CDR3 region is CASSYARVSNQPQHF. CDR3 nucleotides: TGTGCCAGCAGTTACGCGAGGGTTAGCAATCAGCCCCAGCATTTT.

This clonotype was seen a few times. This chain joins TRBV7-9 and TRBJ2-7; TRBD1 or TRBD2 may be the D gene (5 bases each). CDR3 length: 15 amino acids. V gave up 2 bases and J gave up 3 bases, with 14 bases separating them. CDR1 SEHNR and CDR2 FQNEAQ come from the germline V gene (reference sequence). The CDR3 loop is CASSLTRAAGYEQYF. For the CDR3, the DNA is TGTGCCAGCAGCTTAACCAGGGCGGCGGGCTACGAGCAGTACTTC.